These 11 T cell receptor beta chains were sequenced from one sample in a study of CD4 T cells in relation to SARS-CoV-2 and coronaviruses. What these receptors recognize is not known. The assay was immunoSEQ multiplex PCR, and TCRdb's table has in-frame clones only and misses some. The sample lists around 11,000 clones; roughly 82% were seen once. CD4+ T cells from unexposed donors were obtained before the COVID-19 pandemic (2011-2018). CD4+ T cells were isolated from the cells after around 10 days of culture. Sequencing was carried out using CD4+ T cells from PBMCs, cultured in vitro. These receptors were obtained from a human donor in good health.

This clone was seen only a few times. The chain recombines TRBV19 with TRBJ1-1; D remains ambiguous. Germline CDR1 LNHDA, CDR2 SQIVND (reference sequence). The CDR3 consists of 17 residues. The germline V and J ends were trimmed by 6 bases and 0 bases, with 20 bases remaining between them. The CDR3 DNA follows: TGTGCCAGTAGGAGGCGGGATCTGCGAGAGGTGAACACTGAAGCTTTCTTT. Its translation: CASRRRDLREVNTEAFF.

The chain couples TRBV13 to TRBJ1-6; D gene ambiguous. V gave up 0 bases and J gave up 11 bases, with 5 bases separating them. The CDR3 has 12 amino acids. In germline, CDR1 is PRHDT, CDR2 FYEKMQ (reference sequence). The CDR3 region is CASSLGPAPLHF. The CDR3 DNA sequence: TGTGCCAGCAGCTTAGGACCTGCACCCCTCCACTTT.

V usage is TRBV11-2 and J usage is TRBJ1-2, with 11 bases that match TRBD1. Trimming cost V 1 base and J 7 bases; bases outside gene matches: 8. This CDR3 comprises 16 residues. Germline V gene lookup returns CDR1 SGHAT and CDR2 FQNNGV. CDR3 nucleotide sequence: TGTGCCAGCAGCTTAGCGCCGGGACAGGGGGTCCCTGGCTACACCTTC. Translating it yields CASSLAPGQGVPGYTF.

V usage is TRBV2 and J usage is TRBJ1-2, with D uncertain. Looked up from germline, CDR1 is SNHLY and CDR2 is FYNNEI. The CDR3 contains 16 residues. Trimming stripped 6 bases from V and 1 base from J, with 18 bases between. The CDR3 reads CASSDLSGKDNYGYTF. In nucleotides, the CDR3 is TGTGCCAGCAGCGACCTGTCGGGGAAGGATAACTATGGCTACACCTTC.

This clone was detected only once. The rearrangement uses TRBV24-1 and TRBJ1-6; a possible D gene is TRBD1 (6 bases). The V gene's germline CDR1 is KGHDR and CDR2 SFDVKD. This CDR3 has 16 amino acids. Trimming pared 4 bases from V and 5 bases from J, leaving 14 bases between. DNA for the CDR3: TGTGCCACCAGTGAAGGTACAGGGCCGGATAATTCACCCCTCCACTTT. The encoded protein is CATSEGTGPDNSPLHF.

The gene calls are TRBV15 and TRBJ1-5; 12 bases align to TRBD1. The germline V gene has CDR1 LNHNV and CDR2 YYDKDF (reference sequence). The CDR3 spans 16 residues. V gave up 0 bases and J gave up 4 bases; unmatched junction bases: 1. Here the CDR3 DNA reads TGTGCCACCAGCAGAGAGGGACAGGGGGCGAATCAGCCCCAGCATTTT. It codes for CATSREGQGANQPQHF.

The rearrangement links TRBV18 to TRBJ2-7, with D unclear. This CDR3 is built from 14 residues. V lost 2 bases and J 3 bases, leaving 11 bases between the germline ends. Per germline, CDR1 KGHSH and CDR2 LQKENI. The CDR3 sequence: CASSPRVDNYEQYF. Written as DNA, the CDR3 is TGTGCCAGCTCACCAAGGGTTGACAACTACGAGCAGTACTTC.

The chain employs TRBV6-5 and TRBJ2-1, with 8 nucleotides matching TRBD1. V lost 4 bases, J lost 8 bases, and 13 bases stayed unmatched. The CDR3 contains 16 residues. Germline V gene data show CDR1 as MNHEY and CDR2 as SVGAGI. The CDR3 DNA sequence: TGTGCCAGCAGTTTAGGACAGGGACCCCTTGGGGATGAGCAGTTCTTC. The encoded protein is CASSLGQGPLGDEQFF.

The V gene is TRBV7-9, the J gene TRBJ2-5; 8 bases are a match to TRBD1. Germline V gene lookup returns CDR1 SEHNR and CDR2 FQNEAQ (reference sequence). V shed 1 base, J shed 5 bases, and the junction held 6 bases outside the gene matches. The CDR3 consists of 15 residues. CDR3 in amino acids: CASSLGSAGGETQYF. In nucleotides, the CDR3 is TGTGCCAGCAGCTTAGGGTCGGCAGGGGGCGAGACCCAGTACTTC.

The V call is TRBV19, the J call TRBJ1-1, with D unresolved. Trimming cost V 4 bases and J 2 bases, with 8 bases left between them. The CDR3 is 13 residues long. Germline V gene data show CDR1 as LNHDA and CDR2 as SQIVND (reference sequence). CDR3 sequence reads: CASSTGRNTEAFF. In nucleotides, the CDR3 is TGTGCCAGTAGTACAGGAAGAAACACTGAAGCTTTCTTT.

The rearrangement joins TRBV5-5 to TRBJ2-7; D ambiguous. In germline, CDR1 is SGHKS, CDR2 YYEKEE (reference sequence). The CDR3 runs to 17 residues. With 0 bases removed from V and 5 bases from J, the gap between germline ends came to 21 bases. The CDR3: CASSLVPGGSRINEQYF. DNA for the CDR3: TGTGCCAGCAGCTTGGTCCCAGGTGGGTCACGTATTAACGAGCAGTACTTC.